This T cell receptor beta chain was identified during a study of T cell responses to AZD1222 COVID-19 vaccine (dated by TCRdb to about 2021). Study-wide context: A total of 230 to 250 trial participants underwent TCR sequencing, of whom roughly 210 had received two doses of AZD1222 and some 26 had received two doses of the MenACWY control vaccine. Enrollment into the trials was organized by age into subgroups of 18-55, 56-69 and 70-plus years, and those subgroups contained about 150, 27 and 61 TCR-sequenced participants, respectively.

What this sample's time point label stands for: sample from adult after SARS-CoV-2 infection, after symptom onset. A couple of convalescent COVID-19 patients, sampled after symptom onset from adults with prior SARS-CoV-2 infection, were also TCR-sequenced for comparison. Only a few counts were recorded for this clone. The antigen it recognizes is unknown. No much larger clone exists at a distance of one base, and base qualities are not known. What the authors observed across the whole study: Because no day 14 peak-response samples were available, repertoires were characterized only after the peak T cell response. Conclusions about previously exposed vaccinees are limited, since just six AZD1222 recipients were seropositive for SARS-CoV-2 at baseline. Epitopes outside the regions mutated in the B.1.351 and B.1.1.7 variants were reportedly recognized by nearly half of the unique spike-specific TCRs. The whole spike protein was spanned by vaccine-associated CD4 TCRs, and dominant responses were seen in regions 160-218 and 743-854. The 56-69-year group was small, and its depth increase did not reach significance, likely because of low power. Spike-specific TCR breadth and depth rose significantly after two AZD1222 doses compared with day 0 and with MenACWY recipients. Most participants were white British and females outnumbered males, and the authors suggested that clonal diversity may have been underestimated.

Looking up the germline V gene yields CDR1 SGHTA and CDR2 FQGNSA. Including the terminal cysteine and phenylalanine, the CDR3 comprises 15 residues. Only CDR3 DNA is held: 45 bases, read in frame from base 1. V has 7 bases trimmed and J has 6 bases trimmed; junction bases matching no gene number 6. The CDR3 regions of human TCRbeta chains were analyzed by immunosequencing. On the authors' methods: TCRs in the repertoires were matched against a reference library of SARS-CoV-2-specific TCRs that had been generated with the MIRA antigen-specificity platform. Breadth meant the fraction of unique TCRs that were SARS-CoV-2-associated, whereas depth meant the fraction of total T cells that were SARS-CoV-2-associated. Using the MIRA data, every spike-specific TCR was mapped to the spike region that the TCR reacted to and assigned to either a CD4 or a CD8 class. Log10-transformed breadth and depth values were compared by one-way ANOVA with Sidak's multiple comparisons tests. The immuneACCESS repertoire file appears here via TCRdb, limited to in-frame rearrangements. These files lack a portion of the clones; in checked studies, under half of the deficit traces to unresolved V genes, and the cause of the others is not known. V and J calls and clone size are given by that table; D and trimming were obtained from the DNA. Counted in this sample were around 140,000 clones; around 94% of them appeared once. The leading ten clones occupy around 12% of the sample.

This receptor was taken from an adult who had recovered from COVID-19. Here the sequenced sample was peripheral blood, taken after recovery from COVID-19. The chain joins TRBV7-2 to TRBJ2-3; TRBD2 lines up with 14 middle nucleotides. The CDR3 reads CASTRLAGGMDTQYF. The DNA sequence follows: TGTGCCAGCACACGACTAGCGGGAGGGATGGATACGCAGTATTTT. Where the CDR3 stops, the reference TRBV7-2 and TRBJ2-3 genes take over; the full variable domain is GAGVSQSPSNKVTEKGKDVELRCDPISGHTALYWYRQSLGQGLEFLIYFQGNSAPDKSGLPSDRFSAERTGGSVSTLTIQRTQQEDSAVYLCASTRLAGGMDTQYFGPGTRLTVL.